One and the same sample provided the 14 T cell receptor beta chains below, sequenced in a study of cytomegalovirus exposure and HLA in healthy donors. The PCR contained 60 Vbeta and 13 Jbeta primers. Repertoires were generated with immunoSEQ multiplex PCR, while TCRdb's copy carries only in-frame clones and drops some. Listed are roughly 58,000 clones; approximately 11% falls within the top ten. The source material was PBMCs. The receptor set was obtained from a woman in her fifties or sixties in good health and CMV-seropositive.

This sequence joins TRBV5-4 and TRBJ1-1; a weak D match, TRBD1 (5 bases). V shed 3 bases and J shed 3 bases, with 9 bases lying between them. This CDR3 has 13 amino acids. Per germline, CDR1 SGHNT and CDR2 YYREEE (reference sequence). The DNA for the CDR3 is TGTGCCAGCAGCTCGGACACCTACACTGAAGCTTTCTTT. This sequence encodes CASSSDTYTEAFF.

The rearrangement uses TRBV6-5 and TRBJ1-6; no clear D gene. CDR3 length: 15 residues. The V and J ends lost 7 bases and 7 bases respectively, with 17 bases between them. The V gene's germline CDR1 is MNHEY and CDR2 SVGAGI. CDR3 DNA sequence: TGTGCCAGCACCCGCGCCGGCGGTAGAAATTCACCCCTCCACTTT. The encoded protein is CASTRAGGRNSPLHF.

In nucleotides, the CDR3 is TGTGCCAGCTCCCCCACGGCAGGGAACTATGGCTACACCTTC. Translating it yields CASSPTAGNYGYTF. This chain links TRBV18 with TRBJ1-2; possible D gene TRBD1, 5 bases. The V gene lost 6 bases and the J gene lost 2 bases, with 13 bases spanning the gap. Germline CDR1 KGHSH, CDR2 LQKENI. The CDR3 extends over 14 amino acids.

This rearrangement joins TRBV18 to TRBJ1-6; D remains unclear. CDR1 is KGHSH and CDR2 is LQKENI in the germline V gene. This CDR3 has 17 residues. Trimming cost V 2 bases and J 3 bases, with 14 bases left between them. The CDR3 protein is CASSPGPGRDYNSPLHF. Written as DNA, the CDR3 is TGTGCCAGCTCACCAGGCCCGGGAAGGGACTATAATTCACCCCTCCACTTT.

This chain uses TRBV18 with TRBJ2-7; TRBD1 agrees at 7 bases. CDR3 size: 16 residues. The V gene's germline CDR1 is KGHSH and CDR2 LQKENI. Trimming cost V 1 base and J 5 bases; bases outside gene matches: 11. CDR3 residues: CASSPRKGGAMNEQYF. The CDR3 bases are TGTGCCAGCTCACCACGGAAAGGGGGCGCAATGAACGAGCAGTACTTC.

This chain uses TRBV19 with TRBJ1-3, with D possibly matching TRBD1 (6 bases). The germline V gene encodes CDR1 LNHDA and CDR2 SQIVND (reference sequence). The germline V and J ends were trimmed by 6 bases and 0 bases, with 15 bases remaining between them. The CDR3 is made up of 16 amino acids. This chain's CDR3 is CASSLRGGPSGNTIYF. In DNA, the CDR3 is TGTGCCAGTAGCCTTCGTGGGGGCCCCTCTGGAAACACCATATATTTT.

The chain links TRBV6-6 to TRBJ1-3; 7 bases are shared with TRBD1. The germline CDR1 and CDR2 sequences are MNHNY and SVGAGI (reference sequence). The CDR3 has 15 amino acids. Losses at the gene ends were 4 bases for V and 0 bases for J; bases not matched to a gene: 3. CDR3 sequence: CASSSTGISGNTIYF. The CDR3 DNA reads as TGTGCCAGCAGTTCGACAGGGATCTCTGGAAACACCATATATTTT.

The gene calls are TRBV10-2 and TRBJ2-7; TRBD1 aligns across 9 bases. The CDR3 is 17 residues long. J lost 3 bases, V lost 0 bases, and 9 bases had no gene match. Looked up from germline, CDR1 is WSHSY and CDR2 is SAAADI. The CDR3 loop reads CASSESRIGGQGYEQYF. CDR3 in DNA: TGCGCCAGCAGTGAGTCGAGAATTGGGGGACAGGGCTACGAGCAGTACTTC.

V and J are TRBV18 and TRBJ1-1; 9 bases are a match to TRBD1. In germline, CDR1 is KGHSH, CDR2 LQKENI. Losses at the gene ends were 8 bases for V and 5 bases for J; bases not matched to a gene: 6. The CDR3 is 13 residues long. The DNA of the CDR3 is TGTGCCAGCACCTGGACAGGGGAAACTGAAGCTTTCTTT. Its protein is CASTWTGETEAFF.

The J gene is TRBJ1-1, the V gene TRBV2; possible D gene TRBD1, 5 bases. CDR3 size: 15 residues. Trimming removed 1 base from V and 4 bases from J, with 13 bases in between. Germline V gene lookup returns CDR1 SNHLY and CDR2 FYNNEI. CDR3 region: CASSEEPGVGTEAFF. The CDR3 DNA sequence: TGTGCCAGCAGTGAAGAGCCGGGGGTCGGCACTGAAGCTTTCTTT.

The rearrangement links TRBV5-4 to TRBJ2-7; D is ambiguous. Germline V gene sequence: CDR1 SGHNT, CDR2 YYREEE (reference sequence). This CDR3 has 16 residues. Trimming left V 0 bases short and J 2 bases short, with 15 bases between. CDR3 residues: CASSLEGPRNPYEQYF. For the CDR3, the DNA is TGTGCCAGCAGCTTGGAAGGCCCCAGGAATCCCTACGAGCAGTACTTC.

The rearrangement uses TRBV30 and TRBJ1-3; possibly TRBD1 for D (6 bases). Trimming cost V 3 bases and J 2 bases, with 11 bases left between them. The CDR3 totals 14 residues. The germline V gene encodes CDR1 GTSNPN and CDR2 SVGIG (reference sequence). This CDR3 is CAWRRGGPGNTIYF. CDR3 DNA: TGTGCCTGGAGAAGGGGGGGGCCTGGAAACACCATATATTTT.

The V and J genes are TRBV7-2 and TRBJ1-5, with a tentative D call TRBD1 (6 bases). Per germline, CDR1 SGHTA and CDR2 FQGNSA. V was trimmed by 1 base and J by 2 bases, leaving 6 bases between them. This CDR3 is built from 14 residues. CDR3 region: CASSLDRGNQPQHF. CDR3 nucleotide sequence: TGTGCCAGCAGCTTAGACAGGGGCAATCAGCCCCAGCATTTT.

The rearrangement uses TRBV30 and TRBJ2-1, with 8 bases aligning to TRBD2. Germline assignment: CDR1 GTSNPN and CDR2 SVGIG (reference sequence). This CDR3 comprises 15 residues. V lost 4 bases and J lost 7; bases outside the gene matches: 12. CDR3 amino acids: CAWNPPPGLGNEQFF. The CDR3 coding sequence is TGTGCCTGGAATCCCCCCCCGGGACTAGGGAATGAGCAGTTCTTC.